The 4 T cell receptor beta chains listed next were all sequenced from one sample in a study of early T cells in non-severe SARS-CoV-2 infection. From the 5' RACE reads, TCRdb called clonotypes with MiXCR, one entry per CDR3 protein. The sample shows 75,000 to 95,000 distinct CDR3 sequences, approximately 16% of them seen only once. The sequences come from whole blood, collected at baseline. These receptors originate from an adult who was a healthcare worker with PCR-confirmed SARS-CoV-2 infection or an uninfected control (not recorded which).

This chain links TRBV5-4 with TRBJ2-6, with unresolved D. The germline V gene encodes CDR1 SGHNT and CDR2 YYREEE (reference sequence). There are 13 residues in the CDR3. Trimming shortened V by 5 bases and J by 2 bases, and 5 bases separated the two germline ends. The CDR3 loop reads CASSGPGANVLTF. The DNA for the CDR3 is TGTGCCAGCAGTGGGCCTGGGGCCAACGTCCTGACTTTC.

J is TRBJ2-7 and V is TRBV5-8, with 7 bases fitting TRBD1. The length of the CDR3 is 15 residues. V was clipped by 5 bases and J by 0 bases; unmatched bases: 8. Germline CDR1 SGHTS, CDR2 YDEGEE. CDR3 coding DNA: TGTGCCAGCAGTCTGACAGGGTTCGGCTCCTACGAGCAGTACTTC. Protein sequence: CASSLTGFGSYEQYF.

This clonotype was detected many times. This sequence joins TRBV7-6 and TRBJ2-1, with 10 nucleotides matching TRBD2. The ends lost 1 base at V and 10 bases at J; junction bases unmatched: 7. Germline CDR1 and CDR2: SGHVS and FNYEAQ. There are 15 residues in the CDR3. The CDR3 coding sequence is TGTGCCAGCAGCTTAGAAAGAGCGGGAGGGTACGAGCAGTTCTTC. Amino acid sequence: CASSLERAGGYEQFF. Full variable domain (remainder filled in from reference TRBV7-6 and TRBJ2-1): GAGVSQSPRYKVTKRGQDVALRCDPISGHVSLYWYRQALGQGPEFLTYFNYEAQQDKSGLPNDRFSAERPEGSISTLTIQRTEQRDSAMYRCASSLERAGGYEQFFGPGTRLTVL.

This clonotype was detected many times. J is TRBJ2-1 and V is TRBV4-1, with TRBD2 matching 8 bases. From germline, CDR1 is MGHRA and CDR2 YSYEKL. Losses at the gene ends were 2 bases for V and 4 bases for J; bases not matched to a gene: 7. The CDR3 is 16 amino acids. The CDR3 DNA follows: TGCGCCAGCAGCCAAACGGCCGGGACTAGGTACAATGAGCAGTTCTTC. Translated: CASSQTAGTRYNEQFF.